This entry lists 5 T cell receptor beta chains sequenced from one sample in a study of blood T cells in healthy people across ages. Combining a sample-barcoded 5' primer with a J-beta primer mix, a second PCR ran for roughly 6 to 12 cycles. TCRdb reprocessed the 5' RACE reads with MiXCR, giving one entry per CDR3 protein. The sample carries 1.5 million or so distinct CDR3 sequences, approximately 43% recorded once. The sample was blood. The receptors come from a woman aged 18-30 years in good health.

A few counts support this clonotype. The J gene is TRBJ2-1, the V gene TRBV2; D gene uncertain. V shed 1 base and J shed 8 bases, with 12 bases lying between them. Germline V lookup: CDR1 SNHLY, CDR2 FYNNEI. CDR3 length: 14 amino acids. The CDR3 DNA is TGTGCCAGCAGTGAAGGCTTCTTTGTCGATGAGCAGTTCTTC. Translation: CASSEGFFVDEQFF.

CDR3 amino acids: CASSTTGTGGFIDTQYF. DNA for the CDR3: TGTGCCAGCAGTACCACCGGGACAGGGGGTTTTATAGATACGCAGTATTTT. V and J are TRBV6-6 and TRBJ2-3, with TRBD1 matching 11 bases. Germline V gene data show CDR1 as MNHNY and CDR2 as SVGAGI (reference sequence). V was clipped by 5 bases and J by 5 bases; unmatched bases: 12. This CDR3 has 17 residues.

This clonotype was found once. The genes are TRBV7-9 and TRBJ2-1; D ambiguous. Trimming shortened V by 6 bases and J by 0 bases, and 12 bases separated the two germline ends. Germline loops: CDR1 SEHNR, CDR2 FQNEAQ (reference sequence). The CDR3 totals 15 residues. The CDR3 DNA is TGTGCCAGCAGGAGTAGGTACGGCTCCTACAATGAGCAGTTCTTC. This encodes CASRSRYGSYNEQFF.

The gene calls are TRBV20-1 and TRBJ2-7; D call uncertain. The DNA end is a closer match to TRBJ2-5, so the J assignment may be wrong. The CDR3 is 12 amino acids. Germline CDR1 and CDR2: DFQATT and SNEGSKA (reference sequence). CDR3 amino acids: CSARAYRETQYF. The CDR3 DNA is TGCAGTGCTAGAGCCTATCGAGAGACCCAGTACTTC.

This clonotype showed up many times. The rearrangement links TRBV6-6 to TRBJ2-7; D unclear. Trimming removed 6 bases from V and 5 bases from J, with 14 bases in between. This CDR3 contains 13 residues. Germline CDR1 and CDR2: MNHNY and SVGAGI (reference sequence). CDR3 protein: CASSPLFYHEQYF. In DNA form, the CDR3 reads TGTGCCAGCAGCCCTTTGTTCTACCACGAGCAGTACTTC.